This T cell receptor (beta chain) derives from a study of T cell changes during pregnancy in multiple sclerosis. Sequenced by immunoSEQ multiplex PCR; TCRdb stores in-frame clones only, minus some. The top ten hold more than 0.45% of the sample, which has about 44,000 clones, nearly 95% seen once. This CDR3 has 16 amino acids. CDR1 is SGHDN, CDR2 FVKESK, per germline. Unmatched junction bases numbered 5, after V lost 3 bases and J lost 4 bases. The chain recombines TRBV14 with TRBJ2-2; 10 bases agree with TRBD2. The sequence was obtained from a female donor with multiple sclerosis, enrolled in a pregnancy study. The sample was CD4+ T cells from peripheral blood mononuclear cells, taken in the first trimester of pregnancy. The DNA for the CDR3 is TGTGCCAGCAGCCAGGGCTGGACTAGCGGCACCGGGGAGCTGTTTTTT. It translates to CASSQGWTSGTGELFF. Full variable domain (rest looked up from reference TRBV14 and TRBJ2-2): EAGVTQFPSHSVIEKGQTVTLRCDPISGHDNLYWYRRVMGKEIKFLLHFVKESKQDESGMPNNRFLAERTGGTYSTLKVQPAELEDSGVYFCASSQGWTSGTGELFFGEGSRLTVL.